A selection of T cell receptor beta chains follows, all from one sample in a study of T cell responses to AZD1222 COVID-19 vaccine. Libraries were prepared by immunoSEQ multiplex PCR; TCRdb keeps only in-frame clonotypes and omits some of them. The sample includes 100,000 to 150,000 clones, 90% of them seen just once. The material sequenced was peripheral blood, taken on day 0 of MenACWY control vaccination. The receptors derive from an adult in good health. Both conserved end residues are part of each CDR3. A D gene is named only where the DNA matches it firmly. Some rows have no size entry. The others give once, few or many, or a class for an expanded clone.

CDR3 length	V gene	clone size	J gene	D gene	CDR3 protein	CDR3 DNA
15	TRBV27	.	TRBJ2-1	.	CASSPGPATYNEQFF	TGTGCCAGCAGTCCGGGACCTGCGACTTACAATGAGCAGTTCTTC
14	TRBV6-5	.	TRBJ2-5	.	CASSYGDTKETQYF	TGTGCCAGCAGTTACGGTGACACCAAAGAGACCCAGTACTTC
14	TRBV29-1	.	TRBJ1-4	TRBD1	CSVDVDRGSEKLFF	TGCAGCGTTGACGTTGACAGGGGGAGTGAAAAACTGTTTTTT
15	TRBV9	.	TRBJ1-6	TRBD1	CASSIGQGILSPLHF	TGTGCCAGCAGCATCGGACAGGGAATTTTGTCACCCCTCCACTTT
16	TRBV19	few	TRBJ2-2	.	CASSMSVWANTGELFF	TGTGCCAGTAGTATGAGCGTTTGGGCGAACACCGGGGAGCTGTTTTTT
14	TRBV19	.	TRBJ2-1	TRBD2	CASTRLAGDNEQFF	TGTGCCAGTACGAGACTAGCGGGAGACAATGAGCAGTTCTTC
17	TRBV27	.	TRBJ2-5	.	CASSLGLGGRYQETQYF	TGTGCCAGCAGTTTGGGATTGGGGGGCCGCTACCAAGAGACCCAGTACTTC
17	TRBV28	.	TRBJ2-1	TRBD2	CASSPSGLAASYNEQFF	TGTGCCAGCAGCCCATCGGGGCTAGCGGCCTCCTACAATGAGCAGTTCTTC
19	TRBV7-9	once	TRBJ2-7	.	CASSLVAHPYGARSYEQYF	TGTGCCAGCAGCTTAGTAGCCCACCCCTACGGAGCCCGCTCCTACGAGCAGTACTTC
18	TRBV4-3	.	TRBJ2-3	.	CASSQTWAWTPAQDTQYF	TGCGCCAGCAGCCAAACTTGGGCCTGGACTCCTGCACAAGATACGCAGTATTTT
13	TRBV30	.	TRBJ2-1	TRBD1	CASRGSSYNEQFF	TGTGCCTCCAGGGGGAGCTCCTACAATGAGCAGTTCTTC
13	TRBV2	.	TRBJ2-7	.	CASSGQGFYEQYF	TGTGCCAGCAGTGGGCAGGGTTTCTACGAGCAGTACTTC
15	TRBV7-8	.	TRBJ2-2	TRBD1	CASSLTGVGTGELFF	TGTGCCAGCAGCTTAACAGGGGTAGGGACCGGGGAGCTGTTTTTT
14	TRBV6-5	once	TRBJ2-5	.	CASSYSGTWETQYF	TGTGCCAGCAGTTACTCCGGGACATGGGAGACCCAGTACTTC
15	TRBV6-1	.	TRBJ2-3	TRBD1	CASSDLGGITDTQYF	TGTGCCAGCAGTGATTTAGGGGGCATCACAGATACGCAGTATTTT
15	TRBV3-1/TRBV3-2	.	TRBJ2-1	TRBD1	CASSNIGTGDNEQFF	TGTGCCAGCAGCAACATCGGGACAGGGGACAATGAGCAGTTCTTC
17	TRBV14	.	TRBJ2-5	TRBD1	CASSQDRDRQIRETQYF	TGTGCCAGCAGCCAAGACCGGGACAGGCAAATACGGGAGACCCAGTACTTC
15	TRBV18	.	TRBJ2-5	TRBD1	CASSRTGGPRETQYF	TGTGCCAGCTCCCGGACAGGGGGCCCACGGGAGACCCAGTACTTC
13	TRBV7-2	.	TRBJ1-4	.	CASSFAPSEKLFF	TGTGCCAGCAGCTTTGCTCCCTCTGAAAAACTGTTTTTT
17	TRBV7-9	once	TRBJ1-6	TRBD1	CASSALTGTASNSPLHF	TGTGCCAGCAGCGCACTTACCGGGACAGCATCTAATTCACCCCTCCACTTT
14	TRBV24-1	.	TRBJ2-1	TRBD1	CATSDWDRGPEQFF	TGTGCCACCAGTGATTGGGACAGGGGGCCTGAGCAGTTCTTC
16	TRBV19	.	TRBJ2-2	.	CASSNPNGANTGELFF	TGTGCCAGTAGTAATCCGAACGGGGCGAACACCGGGGAGCTGTTTTTT
15	TRBV24-1	once	TRBJ2-3	.	CATSDQVGAVDTQYF	TGTGCCACCAGTGACCAAGTTGGAGCGGTAGATACGCAGTATTTT
16	TRBV7-2	.	TRBJ2-1	.	CASSLVSAGYYNEQFF	TGTGCCAGCAGCTTAGTTAGTGCAGGATATTACAATGAGCAGTTCTTC
16	TRBV15	.	TRBJ2-3	TRBD2	CATSRRRGASTDTQYF	TGTGCCACCAGCAGGCGGCGGGGGGCCAGCACAGATACGCAGTATTTT
12	TRBV7-9	once	TRBJ1-1	.	CASSLSGEEAFF	TGTGCCAGCAGCTTATCAGGGGAAGAAGCTTTCTTT
14	TRBV5-1	.	TRBJ2-5	.	CASSGGQIQETQYF	TGCGCCAGCAGCGGGGGGCAGATCCAAGAGACCCAGTACTTC
16	TRBV3-1/TRBV3-2	.	TRBJ2-5	TRBD2	CASSPPGLAPGETQYF	TGTGCCAGCAGCCCACCTGGACTAGCACCAGGGGAGACCCAGTACTTC
13	TRBV10-1	.	TRBJ2-7	TRBD2	CASSGLAYCEQYF	TGCGCCAGCAGTGGACTAGCTTACTGCGAGCAGTACTTC
15	TRBV5-1	.	TRBJ2-2	.	CASSSRARNTGELFF	TGCGCCAGCAGCTCCAGGGCCAGAAACACCGGGGAGCTGTTTTTT
16	TRBV6-1	few	TRBJ2-6	TRBD1	CASSESTGSGANVLTF	TGTGCCAGCAGTGAATCGACAGGGTCTGGGGCCAACGTCCTGACTTTC
12	TRBV15	.	TRBJ2-5	.	CATSGVISTQYF	TGTGCCACCAGCGGGGTAATCTCGACCCAGTACTTC
17	TRBV18	.	TRBJ2-5	TRBD2	CASSPPGLAGEKETQYF	TGTGCCAGCTCACCCCCCGGACTAGCGGGAGAGAAGGAGACCCAGTACTTC
16	TRBV6-5	few	TRBJ2-1	TRBD2	CASSYGGRYGPNEQFF	TGTGCCAGCAGTTACGGCGGGAGATACGGACCCAATGAGCAGTTCTTC
13	TRBV28	.	TRBJ1-5	.	CASSLVGNQPQHF	TGTGCCAGCAGTTTGGTTGGCAATCAGCCCCAGCATTTT
13	TRBV30	.	TRBJ2-1	.	CAWSYGRFGEQFF	TGTGCCTGGAGTTACGGCCGGTTTGGGGAGCAGTTCTTC
14	TRBV3-1/TRBV3-2	.	TRBJ1-2	TRBD1	CASSHQSYRGGYTF	TGTGCCAGCAGCCACCAGTCGTACAGGGGAGGCTACACCTTC
12	TRBV28	.	TRBJ2-7	.	CASSRRRDEQYF	TGTGCCAGCAGTAGGAGGAGGGACGAGCAGTACTTC
13	TRBV7-2	.	TRBJ1-1	.	CASSFRGNTEAFF	TGTGCCAGCAGCTTCAGGGGGAACACTGAAGCTTTCTTT
16	TRBV7-6	.	TRBJ2-1	TRBD2	CASQPWTSGSYNEQFF	TGTGCCAGCCAACCCTGGACTAGCGGTTCCTACAATGAGCAGTTCTTC
15	TRBV7-6	.	TRBJ2-3	.	CASSAGDRGTDTQYF	TGTGCCAGCAGCGCGGGGGACAGAGGCACAGATACGCAGTATTTT
13	TRBV7-2	once	TRBJ2-5	.	CASSLAAHKTQYF	TGTGCCAGCAGCTTAGCGGCCCACAAGACCCAGTACTTC
14	TRBV7-2	.	TRBJ2-4	.	CASSLRRGGDIQYF	TGTGCCAGCAGCTTAAGGCGGGGCGGGGACATTCAGTACTTC
16	TRBV30	.	TRBJ1-1	.	CAWSPWVSVWNTEAFF	TGTGCCTGGAGTCCTTGGGTTTCGGTGTGGAACACTGAAGCTTTCTTT
17	TRBV5-1	once	TRBJ2-3	TRBD2	CASSSGTSGGAVDTQYF	TGCGCCAGCAGTTCCGGGACTAGCGGGGGGGCCGTGGATACGCAGTATTTT
14	TRBV2	.	TRBJ1-5	TRBD1	CASSGGQSNQPQHF	TGTGCCAGCAGTGGGGGACAGTCCAATCAGCCCCAGCATTTT
16	TRBV7-2	.	TRBJ2-7	TRBD2	CASSLVIAGGLVEQYF	TGTGCCAGCAGCTTAGTGATAGCGGGAGGGCTGGTCGAGCAGTACTTC
19	TRBV11-2	.	TRBJ1-1	.	CASSPLGNREGYMNTEAFF	TGTGCCAGCAGCCCCCTGGGAAACAGGGAGGGTTATATGAACACTGAAGCTTTCTTT
14	TRBV9	.	TRBJ2-2	.	CASSVLWGTGELFF	TGTGCCAGCAGCGTACTGTGGGGGACCGGGGAGCTGTTTTTT
16	TRBV14	.	TRBJ2-7	TRBD2	CASSPNSGRAWYEQYF	TGTGCCAGCAGTCCGAATAGCGGGAGGGCCTGGTACGAGCAGTACTTC
17	TRBV18	.	TRBJ2-2	.	CASSPFPQGNPTGELFF	TGTGCCAGCTCACCATTTCCGCAGGGCAACCCCACCGGGGAGCTGTTTTTT
16	TRBV5-8	.	TRBJ2-1	.	CASSLARMYSYNEQFF	TGTGCCAGCAGCTTGGCACGGATGTACTCCTACAATGAGCAGTTCTTC
13	TRBV27	.	TRBJ2-5	.	CASSSLRGKTQYF	TGTGCCAGCAGTAGTCTTAGGGGGAAGACCCAGTACTTC
13	TRBV12-3/TRBV12-4	.	TRBJ1-6	TRBD1	CASSLRTGTPLHF	TGTGCCAGCAGTCTTCGGACAGGAACCCCCCTCCACTTT